This TCR beta chain was sequenced during a study of T-cell memory formation after mild COVID-19. TCRdb re-called the 5' RACE reads through MiXCR, storing one row per CDR3 protein. Of about 210,000 distinct CDR3 sequences listed, approximately 30% were seen once; the top ten hold roughly 10%. This TCR came from an adult woman who had mild COVID-19 (a few samples of this study predate the infection). Cell type and time point are not known. Material: PBMCs or a T cell subset sorted from them (not recorded which).

The CDR3 nucleotides read TGCAGCGTTCGCACAGGGGGACAATACAATGAGCAGTTCTTC. Protein sequence: CSVRTGGQYNEQFF. The gene calls are TRBV29-1 and TRBJ2-1; 8 nucleotides match TRBD1. V was pared by 5 bases and J by 4 bases, with 7 bases of the junction left unmatched. The CDR3 runs to 14 residues. Germline V CDR1 and CDR2: SQVTM, ANQGSEA.